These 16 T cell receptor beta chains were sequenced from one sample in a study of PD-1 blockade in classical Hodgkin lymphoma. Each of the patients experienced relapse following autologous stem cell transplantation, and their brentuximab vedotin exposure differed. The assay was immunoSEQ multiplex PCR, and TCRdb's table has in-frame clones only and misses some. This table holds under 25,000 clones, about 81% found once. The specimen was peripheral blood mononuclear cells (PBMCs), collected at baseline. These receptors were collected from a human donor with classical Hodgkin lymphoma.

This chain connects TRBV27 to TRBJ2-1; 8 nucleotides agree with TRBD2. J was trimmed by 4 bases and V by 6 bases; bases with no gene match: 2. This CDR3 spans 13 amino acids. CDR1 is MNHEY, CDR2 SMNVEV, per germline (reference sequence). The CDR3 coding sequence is TGTGCCAGCAGGGCGGGGGGTTACAATGAGCAGTTCTTC. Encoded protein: CASRAGGYNEQFF.

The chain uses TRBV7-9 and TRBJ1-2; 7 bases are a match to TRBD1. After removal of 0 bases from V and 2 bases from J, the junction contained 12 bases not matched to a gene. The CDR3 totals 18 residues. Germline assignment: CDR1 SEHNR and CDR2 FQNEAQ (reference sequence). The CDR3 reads CASSLAFDRAIRNYGYTF. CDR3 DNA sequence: TGTGCCAGCAGCTTAGCATTCGACAGGGCTATAAGGAACTATGGCTACACCTTC.

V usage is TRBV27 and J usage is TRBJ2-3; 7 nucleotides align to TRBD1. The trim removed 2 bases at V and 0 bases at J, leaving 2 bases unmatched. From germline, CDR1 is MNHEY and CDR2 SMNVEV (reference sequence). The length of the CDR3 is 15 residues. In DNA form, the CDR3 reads TGTGCCAGCAGTTTAAGGGGACAGAGCACAGATACGCAGTATTTT. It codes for CASSLRGQSTDTQYF.

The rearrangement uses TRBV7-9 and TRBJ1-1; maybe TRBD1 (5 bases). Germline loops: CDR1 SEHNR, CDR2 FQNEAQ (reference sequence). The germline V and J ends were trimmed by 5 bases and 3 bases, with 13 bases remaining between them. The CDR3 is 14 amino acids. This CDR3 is CASSQLGGYTEAFF. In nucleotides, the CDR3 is TGTGCCAGCAGCCAACTCGGGGGTTACACTGAAGCTTTCTTT.

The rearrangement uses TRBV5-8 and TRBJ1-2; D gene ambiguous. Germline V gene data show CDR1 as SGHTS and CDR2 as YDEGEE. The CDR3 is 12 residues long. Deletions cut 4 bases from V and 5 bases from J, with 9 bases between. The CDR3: CASSRDYYGYTF. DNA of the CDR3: TGTGCCAGCAGCAGAGATTATTATGGCTACACCTTC.

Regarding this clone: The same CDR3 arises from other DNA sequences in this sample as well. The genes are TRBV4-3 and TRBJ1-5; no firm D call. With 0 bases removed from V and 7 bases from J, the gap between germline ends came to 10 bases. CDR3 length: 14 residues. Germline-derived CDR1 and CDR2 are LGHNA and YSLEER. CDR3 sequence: CASSQEEGRQPQHF. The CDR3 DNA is TGCGCCAGCAGCCAAGAGGAAGGGAGGCAGCCCCAGCATTTT.

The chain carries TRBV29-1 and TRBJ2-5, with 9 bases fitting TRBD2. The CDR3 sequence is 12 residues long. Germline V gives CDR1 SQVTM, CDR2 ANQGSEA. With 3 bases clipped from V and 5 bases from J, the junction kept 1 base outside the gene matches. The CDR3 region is CSVESGGETQYF. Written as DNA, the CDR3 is TGCAGCGTTGAGAGCGGGGGGGAGACCCAGTACTTC. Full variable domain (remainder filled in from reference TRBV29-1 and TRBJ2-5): SAVISQKPSRDICQRGTSLTIQCQVDSQVTMMFWYRQQPGQSLTLIATANQGSEATYESGFVIDKFPISRPNLTFSTLTVSNMSPEDSSIYLCSVESGGETQYFGPGTRLLVL.

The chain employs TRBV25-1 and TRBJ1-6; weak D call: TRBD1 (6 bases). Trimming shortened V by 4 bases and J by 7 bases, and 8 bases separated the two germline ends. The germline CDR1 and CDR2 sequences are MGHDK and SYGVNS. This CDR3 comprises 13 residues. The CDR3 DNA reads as TGTGCCAGCAGTGTGGACAGCAATTCACCCCTCCACTTT. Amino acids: CASSVDSNSPLHF.

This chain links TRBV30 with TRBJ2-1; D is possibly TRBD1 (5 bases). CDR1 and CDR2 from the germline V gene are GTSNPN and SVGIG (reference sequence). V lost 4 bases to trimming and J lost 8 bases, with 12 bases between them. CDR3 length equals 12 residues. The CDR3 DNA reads TGTGCCTGGATTCCCAGGGTGGATGAGCAGTTCTTC. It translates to CAWIPRVDEQFF. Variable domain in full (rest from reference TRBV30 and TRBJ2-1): SQTIHQWPATLVQPVGSPLSLECTVEGTSNPNLYWYRQAAGRGLQLLFYSVGIGQISSEVPQNLSASRPQDRQFILSSKKLLLSDSGFYLCAWIPRVDEQFFGPGTRLTVL.

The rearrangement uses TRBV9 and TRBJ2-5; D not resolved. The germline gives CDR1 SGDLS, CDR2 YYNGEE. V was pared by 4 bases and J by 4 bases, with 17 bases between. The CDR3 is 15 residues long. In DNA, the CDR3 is TGTGCCAGCAGCCAGCTACAAGCCAAAGGAGAGACCCAGTACTTC. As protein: CASSQLQAKGETQYF.

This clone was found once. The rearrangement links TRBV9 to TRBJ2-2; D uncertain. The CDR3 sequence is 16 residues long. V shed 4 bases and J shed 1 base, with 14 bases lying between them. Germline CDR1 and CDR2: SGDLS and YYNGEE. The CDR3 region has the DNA TGTGCCAGCAGCCCGACACAAAACCTGAACACCGGGGAGCTGTTTTTT. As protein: CASSPTQNLNTGELFF.

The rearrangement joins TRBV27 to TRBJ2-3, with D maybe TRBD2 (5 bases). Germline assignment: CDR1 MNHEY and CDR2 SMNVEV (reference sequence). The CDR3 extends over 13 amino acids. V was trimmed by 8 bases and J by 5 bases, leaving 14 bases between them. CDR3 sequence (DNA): TGTGCCAGCTCTACTAGTGCCGAAGATACGCAGTATTTT. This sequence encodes CASSTSAEDTQYF.

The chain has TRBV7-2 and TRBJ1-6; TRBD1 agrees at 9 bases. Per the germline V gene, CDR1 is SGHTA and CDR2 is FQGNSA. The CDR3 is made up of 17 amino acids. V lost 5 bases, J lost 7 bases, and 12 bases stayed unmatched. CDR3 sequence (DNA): TGTGCCAGCAGCCGAAAAATGCCCGGGACAGGGAATTCACCCCTCCACTTT. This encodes CASSRKMPGTGNSPLHF.

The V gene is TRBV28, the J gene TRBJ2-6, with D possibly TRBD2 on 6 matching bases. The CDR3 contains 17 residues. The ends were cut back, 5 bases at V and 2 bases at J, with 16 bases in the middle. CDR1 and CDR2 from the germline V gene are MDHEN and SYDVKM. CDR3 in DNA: TGTGCCAGCAGTACCGCACCAGGGACTGCTGGGGCCAACGTCCTGACTTTC. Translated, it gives CASSTAPGTAGANVLTF.

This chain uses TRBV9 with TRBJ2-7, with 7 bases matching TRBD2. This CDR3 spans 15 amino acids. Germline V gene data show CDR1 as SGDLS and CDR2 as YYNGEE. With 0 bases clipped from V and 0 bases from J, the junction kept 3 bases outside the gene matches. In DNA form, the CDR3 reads TGTGCCAGCAGCGTAGGAGCGGGGTCCTCCTACGAGCAGTACTTC. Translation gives CASSVGAGSSYEQYF.

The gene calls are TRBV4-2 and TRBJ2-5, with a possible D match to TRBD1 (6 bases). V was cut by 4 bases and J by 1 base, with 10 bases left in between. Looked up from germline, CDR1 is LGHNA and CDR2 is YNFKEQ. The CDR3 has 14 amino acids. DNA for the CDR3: TGTGCCAGCAGCCCCAGGACAGCCCAAGAGACCCAGTACTTC. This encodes CASSPRTAQETQYF.